One TCR beta chain is described in this entry. No antigen is known for it. In germline, CDR1 is MNHEY, CDR2 SMNVEV (reference sequence). The CDR3 loop spans 11 amino acids. Trimming removed 8 bases from V and 10 bases from J, with 12 bases in between. Per sorted-subset replicate PCR, input was around 220 ng DNA, representing roughly 29,000 T cell genomes. Profiled with immunoSEQ multiplex PCR; TCRdb holds only in-frame clones, not every one. The table lists over a million clones, approximately 98% of them singletons. None of the donors, who were healthy HIV-negative adults, had recently had acute infections or vaccinations. The data belong to a study of shared clonotypes between healthy human individuals. Study-wide findings and caveats: When compared with the clonotypes that were shared by all four sorted-subset donors, the non-shared clonotypes turned out to have lower generation probabilities. Shared clonotypes: approximately 4.5% naive CD4, about 3.5% naive CD8, 2.3% memory CD4, over 0.3% memory CD8.

Input material: naive CD4+ T cells sorted from blood. Subset: CD45RA+ positively selected. The receptor comes from a young man in good health. The chain recombines TRBV27 with TRBJ2-1, with D perhaps given as TRBD1 or TRBD2 (5 bases each). CDR3 sequence reads: CASQRDREQFF. Written as DNA, the CDR3 is TGTGCCAGCCAGAGGGACCGCGAGCAGTTCTTC.